This TCR beta chain was found in a study of untreated major depressive disorder. Depression in patients ranged from moderate to severe. Around 29 ml of blood was drawn into EDTA tubes. Magnetic negative selection enriched CD4+ T cells from thawed PBMCs. Profiled with immunoSEQ multiplex PCR; TCRdb holds only in-frame clones, not every one. Of about 15,000 clones in the sample, about 90% were seen once. Comments on this clone: Its antigen is currently unknown.

Germline loops: CDR1 SGHTA, CDR2 FQGNSA. Trimming stripped 5 bases from V and 2 bases from J, with 19 bases between. The CDR3 runs 16 residues. The study, taken as a whole, reports: TRBV05-01 (Vbeta 5.1) usage was higher in CD4+ T cells of depressed patients than controls. TRBV25-01 and TRBV02-01 followed the flow pattern without significance.

The sample consisted of CD4+ T cells from PBMCs. The rearrangement uses TRBV7-2 and TRBJ2-7; D possibly corresponds to TRBD1 (6 bases). This receptor was identified in a woman in her twenties or thirties with major depressive disorder. The CDR3 sequence: CASSQDRFDGAYEQYF. The CDR3 region has the DNA TGTGCCAGCAGCCAAGACAGGTTCGATGGTGCCTACGAGCAGTACTTC. The full variable domain, with the rest looked up from reference TRBV7-2 and TRBJ2-7, is GAGVSQSPSNKVTEKGKDVELRCDPISGHTALYWYRQSLGQGLEFLIYFQGNSAPDKSGLPSDRFSAERTGGSVSTLTIQRTQQEDSAVYLCASSQDRFDGAYEQYFGPGTRLTVT.